Listed below are T cell receptor beta chains from one sample, sequenced in a study of blood T cell repertoires in COVID-19. Sequenced by immunoSEQ multiplex PCR; TCRdb stores in-frame clones only, minus some. The sample lists 65,000 to 80,000 clones, 80% to 90% seen once, with 6.5% to 8.5% in the top ten. Sequencing input: peripheral blood. These receptors originate from a man aged 50 or older with active COVID-19. Each CDR3 is given with its conserved first and last residue. D genes are given only for firm matches. The size of a clone is reported for some rows only, either as once, few or many, or as a class for expanded clones.

TRBJ2-3	-	TRBV15	14	-	CASQHRDYTDTQYF	TGTGCCAGTCAACACAGGGATTACACAGATACGCAGTATTTT
TRBJ1-5	TRBD1	TRBV7-8	14	once	CASSSGQGIQPQHF	TGTGCCAGCAGCTCGGGACAGGGGATTCAGCCCCAGCATTTT
TRBJ2-1	TRBD2	TRBV5-1	19	few	CASSSAGTSGRTVYNEQFF	TGCGCCAGCAGTTCCGCCGGGACTAGCGGGAGAACGGTCTACAATGAGCAGTTCTTC
TRBJ1-3	TRBD1	TRBV6-6	18	-	CASSQTPVRTGFRNTIYF	TGTGCCAGCAGTCAAACACCCGTCAGGACAGGCTTTAGAAACACCATATATTTT
TRBJ2-4	TRBD1	TRBV13	16	-	CASSFAGQGDLGGQYF	TGTGCCAGCAGCTTCGCGGGACAGGGGGACCTTGGGGGTCAGTACTTC
TRBJ1-4	-	TRBV7-2	16	-	CASSPRQATTNEKLFF	TGTGCCAGCAGCCCCAGACAGGCTACAACTAATGAAAAACTGTTTTTT
TRBJ1-2	-	TRBV10-3	14	few	CAISGVEAHYGYTF	TGTGCCATCAGTGGGGTCGAGGCCCACTATGGCTACACCTTC
TRBJ1-1	-	TRBV7-2	15	once	CASSFLRGSNTEAFF	TGTGCCAGCAGCTTCCTCAGGGGCTCGAACACTGAAGCTTTCTTT
TRBJ2-1	TRBD2	TRBV5-4	15	-	CASSLTSGRAIEQFF	TGTGCCAGCAGCTTGACTAGCGGGAGGGCCATTGAGCAGTTCTTC
TRBJ2-7	-	TRBV29-1	14	-	CSVTYVEKTYEQYF	TGCAGCGTTACGTACGTGGAGAAGACCTACGAGCAGTACTTC
TRBJ1-6	-	TRBV5-4	14	few	CASSLYVDNSPLHF	TGTGCCAGCAGCTTGTACGTAGATAATTCACCCCTCCACTTT
TRBJ1-2	-	TRBV5-5	15	-	CASSLARGIRYGYTF	TGTGCCAGCAGCTTGGCTCGCGGGATACGCTATGGCTACACCTTC
TRBJ2-7	-	TRBV5-4	14	-	CASSLAQQVNEQYF	TGTGCCAGCAGCTTGGCACAACAGGTAAACGAGCAGTACTTC
TRBJ1-4	TRBD1	TRBV7-8	13	once	CASSLGQGGKLFF	TGTGCCAGCAGCTTGGGACAGGGGGGAAAACTGTTTTTT
TRBJ1-5	-	TRBV6-5	14	-	CASSKGLGDQPQHF	TGTGCCAGCAGCAAGGGGCTGGGCGATCAGCCCCAGCATTTT
TRBJ2-5	-	TRBV14	13	-	CASSQDSGGSQYF	TGTGCCAGCAGCCAAGATTCAGGGGGGTCCCAGTACTTC
TRBJ2-5	TRBD1	TRBV7-9	15	-	CASSLGTVSGETQYF	TGTGCCAGCAGCCTAGGGACAGTTTCGGGTGAGACCCAGTACTTC
TRBJ1-2	-	TRBV5-1	15	-	CASSLEAGPYYGYTF	TGCGCCAGCAGCTTGGAGGCAGGTCCTTACTATGGCTACACCTTC
TRBJ1-2	TRBD1	TRBV28	15	-	CASRSGGTGKDGYTF	TGTGCCAGCAGATCCGGCGGGACAGGGAAAGATGGCTACACCTTC
TRBJ1-2	-	TRBV10-1	14	-	CASSGGGQSNGYTF	TGCGCCAGCAGTGGGGGGGGGCAGTCGAACGGCTACACCTTC
TRBJ1-2	-	TRBV5-5	17	-	CASSLGLGAGIAAGYTF	TGTGCCAGCAGCTTGGGTTTAGGGGCAGGGATTGCTGCTGGCTACACCTTC
TRBJ2-2	TRBD1	TRBV9	17	-	CASSPAPRTGATGELFF	TGTGCCAGCAGCCCAGCACCTAGGACAGGGGCCACCGGGGAGCTGTTTTTT
TRBJ1-5	-	TRBV4-1	17	-	CASSSGDNLRRGQPQHF	TGCGCCAGCAGCAGCGGGGACAATCTAAGGAGGGGTCAGCCCCAGCATTTT
TRBJ1-1	-	TRBV18	15	once	CASSPGRAGGTEAFF	TGTGCCAGCTCACCAGGGAGGGCTGGGGGCACTGAAGCTTTCTTT
TRBJ2-2	TRBD1	TRBV24-1	15	-	CATSDWTGATGELFF	TGTGCCACCAGTGATTGGACAGGGGCGACCGGGGAGCTGTTTTTT
TRBJ2-2	-	TRBV3-1/TRBV3-2	18	-	CASSQGGFLPRNTGELFF	TGTGCCAGCAGCCAAGGAGGGTTCTTACCCCGGAACACCGGGGAGCTGTTTTTT
TRBJ1-1	-	TRBV7-8	14	-	CASSPREQNTEAFF	TGTGCCAGCAGCCCCCGGGAGCAGAACACTGAAGCTTTCTTT
TRBJ2-7	TRBD1	TRBV4-1	17	-	CASSLLTGTGFSYEQYF	TGCGCCAGCAGCCTACTAACCGGGACAGGGTTCTCCTACGAGCAGTACTTC
TRBJ2-7	TRBD1	TRBV3-1/TRBV3-2	15	-	CASSHADRAPYEQYF	TGTGCCAGCAGCCATGCGGACAGGGCCCCCTACGAGCAGTACTTC
TRBJ2-1	-	TRBV6-2/TRBV6-3	15	-	CASSGSGSSYNEQFF	TGTGCCAGCAGCGGTAGCGGCAGCTCCTACAATGAGCAGTTCTTC
TRBJ2-2	TRBD1	TRBV3-1/TRBV3-2	16	once	CASSLTGGGHTGELFF	TGTGCCAGCAGCCTCACAGGGGGCGGGCACACCGGGGAGCTGTTTTTT
TRBJ1-1	-	TRBV5-1	15	-	CASSTDGQMNTEAFF	TGCGCCAGCAGCACGGACGGACAGATGAACACTGAAGCTTTCTTT
TRBJ1-2	-	TRBV28	12	-	CASSLLNYGYTF	TGTGCCAGCAGTTTGCTAAACTATGGCTACACCTTC
TRBJ2-5	-	TRBV6-5	13	-	CASSHRAGETQYF	TGTGCCAGCAGCCACCGGGCGGGGGAGACCCAGTACTTC
TRBJ1-2	TRBD1	TRBV5-1	14	-	CASSIDREVYGYTF	TGCGCCAGCAGCATAGACAGGGAGGTCTATGGCTACACCTTC
TRBJ2-2	-	TRBV19	15	-	CASGTASGNTGELFF	TGTGCCAGTGGCACGGCAAGCGGGAACACCGGGGAGCTGTTTTTT
TRBJ1-5	-	TRBV19	14	-	CASSVPGTYQPQHF	TGTGCCAGTAGTGTCCCAGGTACCTATCAGCCCCAGCATTTT
TRBJ2-1	TRBD2	TRBV6-5	15	once	CASRPRAGGYNEQFF	TGTGCCAGCAGGCCGCGAGCGGGAGGCTACAATGAGCAGTTCTTC
TRBJ2-7	-	TRBV6-6	14	-	CASSYSTALGEQYF	TGTGCCAGCAGTTACTCGACCGCCCTCGGGGAGCAGTACTTC
TRBJ1-6	-	TRBV10-3	15	-	CAISESAVSRSPLHF	TGTGCCATCAGTGAGTCGGCGGTCAGTCGATCACCCCTCCACTTT
TRBJ2-2	TRBD1	TRBV15	15	-	CATSRQGAQVGELFF	TGTGCCACCAGCAGACAGGGGGCTCAGGTCGGGGAGCTGTTTTTT
TRBJ1-4	-	TRBV7-2	17	once	CASSLAGGVRTNEKLFF	TGTGCCAGCAGCTTAGCGGGCGGGGTACGCACTAATGAAAAACTGTTTTTT
TRBJ1-5	TRBD1	TRBV18	15	-	CASSATGGEDQPQHF	TGTGCCAGCTCAGCAACAGGGGGCGAGGATCAGCCCCAGCATTTT
TRBJ2-3	TRBD2	TRBV7-6	15	-	CASSPLAGVTDTQYF	TGTGCCAGCAGCCCACTAGCGGGGGTCACAGATACGCAGTATTTT
TRBJ1-2	TRBD1	TRBV29-1	15	-	CSVVKDRGQWNGYTF	TGCAGCGTTGTAAAGGACAGGGGGCAGTGGAATGGCTACACCTTC
TRBJ2-3	-	TRBV30	11	-	CAFLRTDTQYF	TGTGCCTTCCTTCGGACAGATACGCAGTATTTT
TRBJ1-5	TRBD1	TRBV2	14	-	CASGDRGLAQPQHF	TGTGCCAGCGGGGACAGGGGTTTAGCTCAGCCCCAGCATTTT
TRBJ2-7	-	TRBV6-4	15	-	CASSVDVGSSYEQYF	TGTGCCAGCAGTGTTGACGTCGGGAGCTCCTACGAGCAGTACTTC
TRBJ2-7	-	TRBV2	11	-	CASRGPYEQYF	TGTGCCAGCAGGGGGCCCTACGAGCAGTACTTC
TRBJ2-1	-	TRBV5-5	13	-	CASSWTEDNEQFF	TGTGCCAGCAGCTGGACAGAAGACAATGAGCAGTTCTTC
TRBJ1-2	-	TRBV7-9	17	medium-sized	CASSSLTRGRGGYGYTF	TGTGCCAGCAGCTCACTAACCAGGGGTAGGGGCGGGTATGGCTACACCTTC